One sample yielded the 20 T cell receptor beta chains listed below, sequenced in a study of long-term antiretroviral therapy in people with HIV. The authors ran the immunoSEQ assay, v3.0, at survey level. The repertoire was sequenced with immunoSEQ multiplex PCR; TCRdb's copy has only in-frame clones and lacks some. The table includes about 21,000 clones, about 76% detected once. The input for sequencing was unsorted PBMCs, taken 0.1 years before starting antiretroviral therapy. The receptor source for this set is a man aged 35 to 55 with HIV.

The genes are TRBV29-1 and TRBJ2-5; no reliable D call. V gave up 5 bases and J gave up 1 base, with 8 bases separating them. The CDR3 is 12 residues long. Germline V gene data show CDR1 as SQVTM and CDR2 as ANQGSEA. CDR3 protein: CSVRPSQETQYF. In DNA, the CDR3 is TGCAGCGTTCGACCCAGCCAAGAGACCCAGTACTTC.

The chain couples TRBV6-6 to TRBJ1-3, with 10 bases matching TRBD1. There are 15 residues in the CDR3. Germline loops: CDR1 MNHNY, CDR2 SVGAGI (reference sequence). Trimming at V came to 7 bases and at J to 4 bases, leaving 7 bases not matched to a gene. The CDR3, as DNA: TGTGCCAGCATCGGTGACAGGGGGCAAGGAAACACCATATATTTT. This gives the protein CASIGDRGQGNTIYF.

The CDR3 loop is CASGADSLNTEAFF. As DNA, the CDR3 is TGCGCCAGCGGGGCCGATAGTTTGAACACTGAAGCTTTCTTT. The rearrangement joins TRBV5-1 to TRBJ1-1, with a tentative D call TRBD1 (5 bases). Trimming removed 7 bases at V and 0 bases at J, with 13 bases between. CDR3 length: 14 amino acids. In germline, CDR1 is SGHRS, CDR2 YFSETQ.

The J gene is TRBJ2-2, the V gene TRBV10-3; possible D gene TRBD1, 6 bases. Germline-derived CDR1 and CDR2 are ENHRY and SYGVKD. This CDR3 has 11 amino acids. Trimming pared 7 bases from V and 8 bases from J, leaving 8 bases between. Here the CDR3 reads CAIKGEGELFF. The CDR3 DNA sequence: TGTGCCATCAAGGGGGAGGGGGAGCTGTTTTTT.

This rearrangement joins TRBV29-1 to TRBJ2-1, with D perhaps TRBD2 (5 bases). Germline lookup yields CDR1 SQVTM and CDR2 ANQGSEA. The length of the CDR3 is 13 residues. Trimming stripped 5 bases from V and 6 bases from J, with 14 bases between. The CDR3 DNA is TGCAGCGTTCGAGGGATTGGTCGCAATGAGCAGTTCTTC. Its translation: CSVRGIGRNEQFF.

CDR3 sequence: CASSSGTTSYEQYF. The DNA of the CDR3 is TGTGCCAGCAGCTCAGGGACTACCAGCTACGAGCAGTACTTC. The rearrangement joins TRBV7-2 to TRBJ2-7, with TRBD2 identical over 7 bases. The CDR3 covers 14 residues. Trimming took 4 bases from V and 3 from J; bases not matched to a gene: 6. Germline CDR1 SGHTA, CDR2 FQGNSA.

J is TRBJ1-5 and V is TRBV6-5; unclear D gene. The length of the CDR3 is 14 residues. CDR1 is MNHEY, CDR2 SVGAGI, per germline. Trimming shortened V by 4 bases and J by 3 bases, and 10 bases separated the two germline ends. CDR3 in amino acids: CASSSGRYNQPQHF. CDR3 coding DNA: TGTGCCAGCAGTTCCGGGCGGTACAATCAGCCCCAGCATTTT.

V and J are TRBV4-3 and TRBJ1-4, with unresolved D. V was shortened by 4 bases and J by 2 bases, with 14 bases between the two germline ends. The CDR3 runs to 16 residues. Germline CDR1 and CDR2: LGHNA and YSLEER. The CDR3 DNA is TGCGCCAGCAGCCGGCAGCCTGAAAGCACTAATGAAAAACTGTTTTTT. This codes for CASSRQPESTNEKLFF.

The J gene is TRBJ1-2, the V gene TRBV28, with D tentatively TRBD1 (5 bases). Germline assignment: CDR1 MDHEN and CDR2 SYDVKM. CDR3 length: 13 residues. V was shortened by 3 bases and J by 9 bases, with 14 bases between the two germline ends. The CDR3 loop is CASSLLGARSYTF. CDR3 bases: TGTGCCAGCAGTTTGCTTGGGGCCCGGAGCTACACCTTC.

J is TRBJ2-7 and V is TRBV6-1; 8 bases line up with TRBD1. Germline-derived CDR1 and CDR2 are MNHNS and SASEGT. After removal of 2 bases from V and 4 bases from J, the junction contained 7 bases not matched to a gene. This CDR3 contains 15 residues. CDR3 amino acids: CASSEPRTGKYEQYF. The CDR3 bases are TGTGCCAGCAGTGAACCTAGGACAGGGAAATACGAGCAGTACTTC.

This clone was seen once. This chain links TRBV30 with TRBJ2-3, with TRBD2 as a possible D gene (6 bases). The CDR3 covers 14 residues. V was clipped by 0 bases and J by 10 bases, with 17 bases between them. In germline, CDR1 is GTSNPN, CDR2 SVGIG (reference sequence). CDR3 bases: TGTGCCTGGAGTGTAGGGGTGGAGGGGTTGGCGCAGTATTTT. As protein: CAWSVGVEGLAQYF. The full variable domain, with the rest looked up from reference TRBV30 and TRBJ2-3, is SQTIHQWPATLVQPVGSPLSLECTVEGTSNPNLYWYRQAAGRGLQLLFYSVGIGQISSEVPQNLSASRPQDRQFILSSKKLLLSDSGFYLCAWSVGVEGLAQYFGPGTRLTVL.

The V call is TRBV4-3, the J call TRBJ1-3; D remains unclear. In germline, CDR1 is LGHNA, CDR2 YSLEER. The CDR3 loop spans 13 amino acids. Trimming stripped 0 bases from V and 3 bases from J, with 3 bases between. In nucleotides, the CDR3 is TGCGCCAGCAGCCAAGAGGTTGGAAACACCATATATTTT. It codes for CASSQEVGNTIYF.

The chain has TRBV27 and TRBJ1-1; D is undetermined. The ends were cut back, 7 bases at V and 4 bases at J, with 13 bases in the middle. The germline gives CDR1 MNHEY, CDR2 SMNVEV (reference sequence). The CDR3 length is 13 residues. CDR3 nucleotides: TGTGCCAGCACCCCGAGGTGGGGCACTGAAGCTTTCTTT. This encodes CASTPRWGTEAFF.

This chain uses TRBV19 with TRBJ2-1, with TRBD1 identical over 7 bases. V dropped 4 bases and J dropped 0; count of bases not matched to a gene: 6. CDR1 and CDR2 from the germline V gene are LNHDA and SQIVND (reference sequence). The CDR3 is made up of 16 amino acids. The CDR3 protein is CASSTSTGSSYNEQFF. The CDR3 DNA reads as TGTGCCAGTAGTACCTCGACAGGGAGCTCCTACAATGAGCAGTTCTTC.

This sequence joins TRBV19 and TRBJ2-7, with 7 bases that match TRBD1. V was clipped by 4 bases and J by 3 bases; unmatched bases: 9. The CDR3 spans 15 residues. Germline V gives CDR1 LNHDA, CDR2 SQIVND (reference sequence). CDR3 sequence (DNA): TGTGCCAGTAGTAAGCAAACAGGGGCCGACTACGAGCAGTACTTC. This sequence encodes CASSKQTGADYEQYF. The variable domain in full, completed from reference TRBV19 and TRBJ2-7, reads DGGITQSPKYLFRKEGQNVTLSCEQNLNHDAMYWYRQDPGQGLRLIYYSQIVNDFQKGDIAEGYSVSREKKESFPLTVTSAQKNPTAFYLCASSKQTGADYEQYFGPGTRLTVT.

This clone was counted only a few times. This chain uses TRBV25-1 with TRBJ2-7; D remains ambiguous. The CDR3 runs to 11 residues. The ends were cut back, 5 bases at V and 6 bases at J, with 8 bases in the middle. Per the germline V gene, CDR1 is MGHDK and CDR2 is SYGVNS. This CDR3 reads CASSPAFEQYF. The CDR3 nucleotides are TGTGCCAGCAGTCCCGCCTTCGAGCAGTACTTC.

The chain carries TRBV21-1 and TRBJ1-3; the tabulated D call, TRBD1, remains unverified against the DNA. TRBV21-1 counts as a pseudogene. The CDR3 is 17 residues long. The CDR3 DNA is TGTGCCAGCAGCAAAGTAGCAGGGGGAGTGTGTGGAAACACCATATATTTT. This sequence encodes CASSKVAGGVCGNTIYF.

This clone was seen just once. This chain connects TRBV18 to TRBJ2-5; D may match TRBD1 or TRBD2 (5 bases each). This CDR3 is built from 15 residues. CDR1 and CDR2 (germline): KGHSH, LQKENI. V lost 5 bases and J 0 bases, leaving 13 bases between the germline ends. CDR3 DNA: TGTGCCAGCTCAACCGCCGGGACCCACCAAGAGACCCAGTACTTC. This translates into CASSTAGTHQETQYF.

This chain links TRBV10-1 with TRBJ2-1; 8 positions agree with TRBD1. This CDR3 comprises 14 residues. Germline CDR1 reads WNHNN; CDR2 reads SYGVQD (reference sequence). V was pared by 8 bases and J by 2 bases, with 5 bases of the junction left unmatched. The CDR3 DNA sequence: TGCGCCAGCCCAGGGGGCGATCCCTACAATGAGCAGTTCTTC. It translates to CASPGGDPYNEQFF.

The J gene is TRBJ2-3, the V gene TRBV27; 9 bases match TRBD2. Per germline, CDR1 MNHEY and CDR2 SMNVEV (reference sequence). J lost 4 bases, V lost 6 bases, and 11 bases had no gene match. The CDR3 has 16 residues. CDR3 loop: CASSLLVSGRPDTQYF. In DNA, the CDR3 is TGTGCCAGCAGCCTGCTAGTGAGCGGGAGGCCAGATACGCAGTATTTT.